What follows describes a single T cell receptor beta chain. Its matching antigen is unknown. The data were taken from a study of T cells after yellow fever vaccination. Study details: Preparation of fractions with low cell numbers was performed using SMART-Seq v4 Ultra Low Input. Study results and caveats: A small share of clonotypes appeared in both CD4 and CD8 compartments. The secondary response showed a weaker magnitude and a faster peak, day 5 versus 15.

TCRdb re-called the 5' RACE reads with MiXCR, one entry per CDR3 protein. The table has a few hundred thousand distinct CDR3 sequences, about 4% seen once. Germline CDR1 and CDR2: DFQATT and SNEGSKA (reference sequence). This CDR3 is 14 amino acids long. Losses at the gene ends were 6 bases for V and 10 bases for J; bases not matched to a gene: 11. This rearrangement joins TRBV20-1 to TRBJ1-6, with 8 positions matching TRBD1. The TCR originated in a man aged 18 to 30 who received the YFV17D yellow fever vaccine. Specimen: PBMCs, collected 5 days after the yellow fever booster vaccination. The CDR3 protein is CSAKRQGTVSPLHF. The CDR3 DNA reads TGCAGTGCGAAAAGACAGGGGACGGTGTCACCCCTCCACTTT.